This T cell receptor beta chain was identified during a study of T cells expressing NK-cell markers. As regards this clonotype: Its specificity is not known.

CDR1 and CDR2 from the germline V gene are SGHAT and FQNNGV. This CDR3 contains 13 residues. TCRdb reanalyzed the 5' RACE reads, giving one entry per CDR3 protein sequence and no DNA. The sample is made up of 150,000 or so distinct CDR3 sequences, and the top ten hold less than 20% of it. Findings and caveats of the study: The contribution of dominant NKG2C+ clonotypes to CD8+ T cells in about 6 donors was about 1.0-7.0%.

This chain uses TRBV11-2 with TRBJ2-5; checking the TCRdb D call of TRBD2 is not possible without DNA. The TCR was taken from a woman aged 18 to 75 in good health. The sequencing input was blood T cells: a sorted CD56 or NKG2C T cell subset, CD4+ or CD8+ T cells, or bulk PBMC T cells (not recorded which). The CDR3 reads CASRERGEETQYF.